Sequencing of this TCR beta chain was carried out in a study of OX40 agonist ivuxolimab in advanced cancers. Study as a whole: An agonistic anti-OX40 (CD134) antibody, ivuxolimab, was used to treat the patients. Among those treated, three patients had partial responses, one with hepatocellular carcinoma and two with cutaneous melanoma. Across the patients, intravenous ivuxolimab was delivered every 2 weeks at 0.01 to 10 mg/kg. Study-wide points: At 0.1 to 3.0 mg/kg, CD4+ and CD8+ blood T cells expanded clonally by week 6.

The method was immunoSEQ multiplex PCR; TCRdb's version includes in-frame clones alone and lacks a portion of them. The table records 70,000 to 100,000 clones, about nine tenths of them present only once. Regarding this clone: Antigen specificity is unknown.

Per the germline V gene, CDR1 is SGHRS and CDR2 is YFSETQ. The V end lost 0 bases, the J end lost 9 bases, and 7 bases lay between the germline ends. CDR3 size: 12 residues. This TCR derives from an adult with an advanced solid tumor such as melanoma, head and neck, liver or kidney cancer. The V call is TRBV5-1, the J call TRBJ2-1; no clear D gene. Sequencing was performed on CD4+ or CD8+ T cells sorted from blood, taken in a trial of the OX40 agonist ivuxolimab. The CDR3 DNA sequence: TGCGCCAGCAGCTTGGTCCCAACTGAGCAGTTCTTC. Protein sequence: CASSLVPTEQFF.